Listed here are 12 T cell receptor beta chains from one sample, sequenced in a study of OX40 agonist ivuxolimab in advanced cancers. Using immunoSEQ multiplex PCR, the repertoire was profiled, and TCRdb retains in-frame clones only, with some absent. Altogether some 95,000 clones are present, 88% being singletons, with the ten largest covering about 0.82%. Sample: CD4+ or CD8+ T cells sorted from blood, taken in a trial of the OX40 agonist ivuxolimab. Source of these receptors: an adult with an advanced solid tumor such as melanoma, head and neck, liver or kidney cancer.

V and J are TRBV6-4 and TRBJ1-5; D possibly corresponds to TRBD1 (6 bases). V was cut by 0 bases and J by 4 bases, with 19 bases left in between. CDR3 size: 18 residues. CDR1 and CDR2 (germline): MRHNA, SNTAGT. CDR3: CASSDSKIWGLKNQPQHF. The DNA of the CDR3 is TGTGCCAGCAGTGACTCGAAAATTTGGGGGCTGAAAAATCAGCCCCAGCATTTT.

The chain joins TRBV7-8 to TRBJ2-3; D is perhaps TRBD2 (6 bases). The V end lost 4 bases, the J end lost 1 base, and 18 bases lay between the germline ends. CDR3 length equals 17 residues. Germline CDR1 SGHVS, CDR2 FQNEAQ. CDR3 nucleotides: TGTGCCAGCAGCTCCGATCCCGGGGGAGGAGGCACAGATACGCAGTATTTT. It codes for CASSSDPGGGGTDTQYF.

The CDR3 coding sequence is TGTGCCAGCTCACTGGGGTTGAACACCGGGGAGCTGTTTTTT. It specifies CASSLGLNTGELFF. The chain links TRBV18 to TRBJ2-2, with unresolved D. The V gene lost 4 bases and the J gene lost 1 base, with 7 bases spanning the gap. Per the germline V gene, CDR1 is KGHSH and CDR2 is LQKENI. CDR3 length equals 14 residues. The full variable domain, in which reference TRBV18 and TRBJ2-2 provide the parts outside the CDR3, is NAGVMQNPRHLVRRRGQEARLRCSPMKGHSHVYWYRQLPEEGLKFMVYLQKENIIDESGMPKERFSAEFPKEGPSILRIQQVVRGDSAAYFCASSLGLNTGELFFGEGSRLTVL.

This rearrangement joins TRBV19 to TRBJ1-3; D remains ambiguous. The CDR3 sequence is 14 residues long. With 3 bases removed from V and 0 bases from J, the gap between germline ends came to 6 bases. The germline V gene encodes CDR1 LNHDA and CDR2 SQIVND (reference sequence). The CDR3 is CASSILSSGNTIYF. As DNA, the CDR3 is TGTGCCAGTAGTATTCTGAGCTCTGGAAACACCATATATTTT.

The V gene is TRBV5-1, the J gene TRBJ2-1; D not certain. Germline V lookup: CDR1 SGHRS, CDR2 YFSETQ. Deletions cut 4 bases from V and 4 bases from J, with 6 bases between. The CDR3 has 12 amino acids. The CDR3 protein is CASSNGYNEQFF. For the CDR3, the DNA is TGCGCCAGCAGCAATGGGTACAATGAGCAGTTCTTC. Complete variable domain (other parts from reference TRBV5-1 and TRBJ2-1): KAGVTQTPRYLIKTRGQQVTLSCSPISGHRSVSWYQQTPGQGLQFLFEYFSETQRNKGNFPGRFSGRQFSNSRSEMNVSTLELGDSALYLCASSNGYNEQFFGPGTRLTVL.

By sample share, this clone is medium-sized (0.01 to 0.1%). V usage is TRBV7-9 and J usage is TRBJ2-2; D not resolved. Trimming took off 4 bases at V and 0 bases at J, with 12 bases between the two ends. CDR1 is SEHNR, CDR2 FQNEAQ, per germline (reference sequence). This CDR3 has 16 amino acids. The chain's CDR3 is CASSSLLGANTGELFF. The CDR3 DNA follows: TGTGCCAGCAGCTCTTTGTTAGGTGCGAACACCGGGGAGCTGTTTTTT. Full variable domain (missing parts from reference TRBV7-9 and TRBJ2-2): DTGVSQNPRHKITKRGQNVTFRCDPISEHNRLYWYRQTLGQGPEFLTYFQNEAQLEKSRLLSDRFSAERPKGSFSTLEIQRTEQGDSAMYLCASSSLLGANTGELFFGEGSRLTVL.

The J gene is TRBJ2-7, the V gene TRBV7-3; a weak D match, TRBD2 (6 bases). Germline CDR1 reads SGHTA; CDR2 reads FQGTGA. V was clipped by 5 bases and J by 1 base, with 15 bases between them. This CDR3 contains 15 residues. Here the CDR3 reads CASSRGTDRSYEQYF. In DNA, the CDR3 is TGTGCCAGCAGCCGCGGGACGGATCGGTCCTACGAGCAGTACTTC.

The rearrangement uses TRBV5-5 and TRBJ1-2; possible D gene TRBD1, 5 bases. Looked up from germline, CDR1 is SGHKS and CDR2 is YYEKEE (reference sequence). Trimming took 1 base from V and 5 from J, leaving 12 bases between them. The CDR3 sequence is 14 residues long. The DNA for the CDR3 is TGTGCCAGCAGCTTGACGGGGGAGGGGTATGGCTACACCTTC. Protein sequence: CASSLTGEGYGYTF.

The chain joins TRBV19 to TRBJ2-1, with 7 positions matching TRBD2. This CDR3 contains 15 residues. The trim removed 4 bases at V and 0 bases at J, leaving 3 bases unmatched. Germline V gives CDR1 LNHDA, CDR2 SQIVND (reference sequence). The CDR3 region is CASSNLAASYNEQFF. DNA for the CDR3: TGTGCCAGTAGTAATCTAGCGGCCTCCTACAATGAGCAGTTCTTC.

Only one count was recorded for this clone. CDR3 region: CASSPGQNYEQYF. The CDR3 region has the DNA TGTGCCAGCAGCCCTGGACAGAACTACGAGCAGTACTTC. The chain couples TRBV28 to TRBJ2-7; possibly TRBD1 for D (6 bases). V was cut by 6 bases and J by 3 bases, with 12 bases left in between. Germline V gives CDR1 MDHEN, CDR2 SYDVKM. CDR3 length equals 13 residues.

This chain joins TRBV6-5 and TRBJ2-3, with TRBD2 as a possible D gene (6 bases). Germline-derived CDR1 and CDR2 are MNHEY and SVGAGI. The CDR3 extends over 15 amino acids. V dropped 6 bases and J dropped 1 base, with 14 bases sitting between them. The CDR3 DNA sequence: TGTGCCAGCAGCGGGTTGGGCGGGGGCACAGATACGCAGTATTTT. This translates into CASSGLGGGTDTQYF.

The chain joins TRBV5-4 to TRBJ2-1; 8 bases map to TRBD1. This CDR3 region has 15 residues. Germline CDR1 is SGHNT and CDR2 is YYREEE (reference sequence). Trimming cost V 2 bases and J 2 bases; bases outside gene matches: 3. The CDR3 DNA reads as TGTGCCAGCAGCTTACGGGACAGGACCTACAATGAGCAGTTCTTC. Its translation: CASSLRDRTYNEQFF.